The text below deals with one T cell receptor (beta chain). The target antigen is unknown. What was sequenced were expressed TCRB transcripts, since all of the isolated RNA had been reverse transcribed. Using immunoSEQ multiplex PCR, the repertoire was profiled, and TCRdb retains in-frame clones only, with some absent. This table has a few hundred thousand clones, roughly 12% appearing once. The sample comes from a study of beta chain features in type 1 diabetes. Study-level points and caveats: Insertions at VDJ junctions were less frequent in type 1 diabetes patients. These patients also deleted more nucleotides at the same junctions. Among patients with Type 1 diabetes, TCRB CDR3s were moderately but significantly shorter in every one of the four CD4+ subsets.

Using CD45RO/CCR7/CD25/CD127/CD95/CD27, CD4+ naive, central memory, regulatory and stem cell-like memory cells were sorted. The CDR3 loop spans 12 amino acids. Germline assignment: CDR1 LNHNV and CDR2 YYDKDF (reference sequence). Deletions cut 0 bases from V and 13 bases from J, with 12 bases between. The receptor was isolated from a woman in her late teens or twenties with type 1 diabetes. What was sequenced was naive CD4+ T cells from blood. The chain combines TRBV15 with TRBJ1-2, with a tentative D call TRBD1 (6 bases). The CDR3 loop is CATSRDHLDSTF. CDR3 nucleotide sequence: TGTGCCACCAGCAGAGATCATTTGGACAGCACCTTC.